The following is a T cell receptor beta chain sequence with its context. Its matching antigen is unknown. These data are taken from a study of cytomegalovirus exposure and HLA in healthy donors. Study overall: Both the 120 validation repertoires and the roughly 700 first-cohort repertoires used the same platform, as reported by a later analysis. Whole-study findings and limits: Listed as cytomegalovirus-associated were 150 or so TCR beta chains. The tendency of first-cohort TCR clusters to co-occur in the roughly 110 validation repertoires emerged from a later analysis. Reports showed the classifier diagnosing cytomegalovirus status with high specificity and sensitivity.

V gave up 4 bases and J gave up 3 bases; unmatched junction bases: 8. CDR3 length equals 15 residues. Germline assignment: CDR1 SGDLS and CDR2 YYNGEE. Profiled with immunoSEQ multiplex PCR; TCRdb holds only in-frame clones, not every one. This table holds some 180,000 clones, 81% found once. Sample: PBMCs. The rearrangement links TRBV9 to TRBJ2-3, with TRBD2 matching 7 bases. The TCR comes from a woman aged 30 to 39 in good health and CMV-seronegative. CDR3 DNA sequence: TGTGCCAGCAGCATACACGGGGGGATTACAGATACGCAGTATTTT. It encodes CASSIHGGITDTQYF.